This is a list of T cell receptor beta chains from one sample in a study of cytomegalovirus exposure and HLA in healthy donors. Here immunoSEQ multiplex PCR was the method, and the copy in TCRdb shows in-frame clones only, minus some. Altogether some 150,000 clones are present, around 79% being singletons, with the ten largest covering 6.3%. What was sequenced was PBMCs. The source is a man aged 45-65 years in good health and CMV-seropositive. The CDR3 runs from the conserved cysteine through the conserved F or W. A D gene is named only where the DNA matches it firmly. Some rows have no size entry. The others give once, few or many, or a class for an expanded clone.

v_call	d_call	clone_size	j_call	cdr3_nt	cdr3_aa
TRBV7-2	TRBD2	.	TRBJ2-7	TGTGCCAGCAGCTTGTTTCCTCGCGGGAGGACCGCACATGAGCAGTACTTC	CASSLFPRGRTAHEQYF
TRBV28	.	.	TRBJ2-7	TGTGCCAGCATCCCAGCAGGCGCCCTCTCCTACGAGCAGTACTTC	CASIPAGALSYEQYF
TRBV7-8	.	.	TRBJ2-3	TGTGCCAGCAGCTTAGGTAGAGGGAGAGGAGATACGCAGTATTTT	CASSLGRGRGDTQYF
TRBV5-8	TRBD1	.	TRBJ2-3	TGTGCCAGCAGCTACCTACCGGGACAGGGAGACGCAGATACGCAGTATTTT	CASSYLPGQGDADTQYF
TRBV9	TRBD2	.	TRBJ2-1	TGTGCCAGCAGCCCGCGGACTAGTTATAATGAGCAGTTCTTC	CASSPRTSYNEQFF
TRBV21-1	.	.	TRBJ2-4	TGTGCCAGCAGCAACTGCGGAGCTCTTCTAGCCAAAAACATTCAGTACTTC	CASSNCGALLAKNIQYF
TRBV9	.	once	TRBJ2-5	TGTGCCAGCAGCTCGAGGCCGGCCGGGGAGACCCAGTACTTC	CASSSRPAGETQYF
TRBV5-1	.	.	TRBJ2-7	TGCGCCAGCAGCTTGGAAGCCCCGGGCTACGAGCAGTACTTC	CASSLEAPGYEQYF
TRBV11-2	.	once	TRBJ1-3	TGTGCCAGCAGCCTGGGGGGGGCTGGAAACACCATATATTTT	CASSLGGAGNTIYF
TRBV28	.	.	TRBJ2-2	TGTGCCAGCAGTTTGGTGGGAGACACCGGGGAGCTGTTTTTT	CASSLVGDTGELFF
TRBV5-1	.	.	TRBJ2-3	TGCGCCAGCAGCTTGGGTGGGAGGACAGATACGCAGTATTTT	CASSLGGRTDTQYF
TRBV28	TRBD2	.	TRBJ2-2	TGTGCCAGCCACGGATGGGGAGGGAGGGAGAACGGGGAGCTGTTTTTT	CASHGWGGRENGELFF
TRBV2	.	.	TRBJ1-2	TGTGCCAGCAGTGACAGCAGGGCTGGTCGATACTATGGCTACACCTTC	CASSDSRAGRYYGYTF
TRBV27	.	.	TRBJ2-5	TGTGCCAGCAGTTCCCCCCCTAGGGAGACCCAGTACTTC	CASSSPPRETQYF
TRBV27	TRBD2	.	TRBJ2-2	TGTGCCAGCAGTTTTAGACTAGCGGGAGATGGCGCCGGGGAGCTGTTTTTT	CASSFRLAGDGAGELFF
TRBV27	.	.	TRBJ2-7	TGTGCCAGCAGTTTGTGGCAGGGCGCCACCTACGAGCAGTACTTC	CASSLWQGATYEQYF
TRBV6-1	TRBD2	.	TRBJ2-5	TGTGCCAGCCACCAGCGGGATCGGAAGACCCAGTACTTC	CASHQRDRKTQYF
TRBV2	TRBD2	.	TRBJ2-1	TGTGCCAGCACCCCGAGGGCTAGCGGGAGGGGTGAGCAGTTCTTC	CASTPRASGRGEQFF
TRBV7-2	TRBD1	.	TRBJ1-2	TGTGCCAGCAGCTCCGCGACAGGGGACTATGGCTACACCTTC	CASSSATGDYGYTF
TRBV4-1	TRBD1	.	TRBJ1-2	TGCGCCAGCAGCCAGCGAGACAGGGGTTTGGATGGCTACACCTTC	CASSQRDRGLDGYTF
TRBV5-6	.	.	TRBJ2-2	TGTGCCAGCAGCTTGGTGGGTGACTACGCCGGGGAGCTGTTTTTT	CASSLVGDYAGELFF
TRBV2	TRBD1	.	TRBJ1-1	TGTGCCAGCAGCGGGACAGGGGGGGGTAACACTGAAGCTTTCTTT	CASSGTGGGNTEAFF
TRBV5-6	TRBD2	few	TRBJ2-1	TGTGCCAGCAGCCTCGATTCGGGAGGGTCGTTGTACAATGAGCAGTTCTTC	CASSLDSGGSLYNEQFF
TRBV5-1	.	.	TRBJ2-3	TGCGCCAGCAGCTTGAAGGCAGGGCCATGGGATACGCAGTATTTT	CASSLKAGPWDTQYF
TRBV7-3	TRBD2	.	TRBJ2-1	TGTGCCAGCAGCTTAATGGCGGCGGGAGTAGGAGAGCAGTTCTTC	CASSLMAAGVGEQFF
TRBV4-2	.	.	TRBJ2-6	TGTGCCAGCAGCCAGTCTCGGGCCAACGTCCTGACTTTC	CASSQSRANVLTF
TRBV5-1	TRBD1	few	TRBJ2-7	TGCGCCAGCAGCCTGGGACAGGGATCCTACGAGCAGTACTTC	CASSLGQGSYEQYF
TRBV7-3	TRBD2	.	TRBJ2-3	TGTGCCAGCAGCTTGGGACTAGCGGGAGGAACAGATACGCAGTATTTT	CASSLGLAGGTDTQYF
TRBV28	TRBD1	.	TRBJ1-1	TGTGCCAGCAGTGACACAGGGGGAGTGAACACTGAAGCTTTCTTT	CASSDTGGVNTEAFF
TRBV9	TRBD2	.	TRBJ2-7	TGTGCCAGCAGCCCTTTCCCGGGACTAGCGGAGTACGAGCAGTACTTC	CASSPFPGLAEYEQYF
TRBV11-3	TRBD2	.	TRBJ2-7	TGTGCCAGCAGCACACAACCGGGACCGGGAGGCGAGCAGTACTTC	CASSTQPGPGGEQYF
TRBV9	.	.	TRBJ1-2	TGTGCCAGCAGCGCATCGGGACACGCGGGGAGGGAGCACTATGGCTACACCTTC	CASSASGHAGREHYGYTF
TRBV28	TRBD1	.	TRBJ1-6	TGTGCCAGCAGTTTATGGCGGACAGGGGTTGGTAATTCACCCCTCCACTTT	CASSLWRTGVGNSPLHF
TRBV7-9	.	.	TRBJ2-1	TGTGCCAGCAGCCCCCCGCGGGGTAGCGGACATGAGCAGTTCTTC	CASSPPRGSGHEQFF
TRBV4-1	.	.	TRBJ2-1	TGCGCCAGCAGCCAAGGACACTGGACAGCCTACAATGAGCAGTTCTTC	CASSQGHWTAYNEQFF
TRBV6-1	TRBD1	.	TRBJ1-5	TGTGCCAGTAGGGCCCCAGGACAGGCCAATCAGCCCCAGCATTTT	CASRAPGQANQPQHF
TRBV5-4	.	.	TRBJ1-4	TGTGCCAGCAGCCGAGGACAGGAAAAACTGTTTTTT	CASSRGQEKLFF
TRBV4-1	.	.	TRBJ1-1	TGCGCCAGCAGCCTAGGAGGGGCGAACACTGAAGCTTTCTTT	CASSLGGANTEAFF
TRBV19	.	.	TRBJ2-1	TGTGCCAGTAGTAACCAGGGATGGCTCAATGAGCAGTTCTTC	CASSNQGWLNEQFF
TRBV18	TRBD1	few	TRBJ1-6	TGTGCCAGCTCACTTTCCGGGACAGCCAATAATTCACCCCTCCACTTT	CASSLSGTANNSPLHF
TRBV19	TRBD1	.	TRBJ1-4	TGTGCCAGTAGTATGGGACAGGATCGAGCTGAAAAACTGTTTTTT	CASSMGQDRAEKLFF
TRBV20-1	.	.	TRBJ1-2	TGCAGTCCCAGCGGGGGGCTTGGCTACACCTTC	CSPSGGLGYTF
TRBV6-6	.	.	TRBJ1-1	TGTGCCAGCAGCCAACAATCCACTGAAGCTTTCTTT	CASSQQSTEAFF
TRBV6-6	.	few	TRBJ2-1	TGTGCCAGCAGCCAGGACACCTACAATGAGCAGTTCTTC	CASSQDTYNEQFF
TRBV29-1	TRBD1	.	TRBJ2-3	TGCAGCGTTGCGACCGGGACAGGGGATCTCGCAGATACGCAGTATTTT	CSVATGTGDLADTQYF
TRBV27	TRBD2	.	TRBJ2-4	TGTGCCAGCAGTTCAGGACTAGCGGGAGTTAGAAACATTCAGTACTTC	CASSSGLAGVRNIQYF
TRBV9	TRBD1	.	TRBJ1-2	TGTGCCAGCAGCATACCTCGGGACAGGGTTTGGTATGGCTACACCTTC	CASSIPRDRVWYGYTF
TRBV6-1	TRBD1	.	TRBJ1-1	TGTGCCAGCACACGTCTCGGACAGGGTGAAGCTTTCTTT	CASTRLGQGEAFF
TRBV18	TRBD1	.	TRBJ2-5	TGTGCCAGCTCGTCCGGGACAGGGGCCCAAGAGACCCAGTACTTC	CASSSGTGAQETQYF
TRBV19	TRBD2	.	TRBJ2-1	TGTGCCAGTAGTATAGCACCGGGAGGGTACAATGAGCAGTTCTTC	CASSIAPGGYNEQFF
TRBV19	.	.	TRBJ2-5	TGTGCCAGTAGTATAGTGGGGAGGGAGACCCAGTACTTC	CASSIVGRETQYF
TRBV4-1	.	.	TRBJ1-5	TGCGCCAGCAGCCAAGTGGGGGGGCGGAATCAGCCCCAGCATTTT	CASSQVGGRNQPQHF
TRBV28	TRBD1	.	TRBJ1-1	TGTGCCAGCACTCATGACCGTCCGACAGGGAGAACAGCTTTCTTT	CASTHDRPTGRTAFF
TRBV6-5	.	.	TRBJ2-7	TGTGCCAGCAGCAAGGGGGTCTACGAGCAGTACTTC	CASSKGVYEQYF
TRBV6-1	.	few	TRBJ1-1	TGTGCCAGCAGTTACCTAGGTGAAGCTTTCTTT	CASSYLGEAFF
TRBV7-3	TRBD2	.	TRBJ2-2	TGTGCCAGCAGCTTAAGGGCCGGGACTAGCGGGAGGACTAACACCGGGGAGCTGTTTTTT	CASSLRAGTSGRTNTGELFF
TRBV18	TRBD1	.	TRBJ2-7	TGTGCCAGCTCACCAGGGACAGGTTCTACCTACGAGCAGTACTTC	CASSPGTGSTYEQYF
TRBV6-1	TRBD2	once	TRBJ2-7	TGTGCCAGCCGACTAGCGGGAGGGACCTACGAGCAGTACTTC	CASRLAGGTYEQYF